Detailed here is one T cell receptor beta chain. The CDR3 consists of 14 residues. Germline V gives CDR1 LGHDT, CDR2 YNNKEL (reference sequence). V shed 1 base and J shed 8 bases, with 14 bases lying between them. These data are taken from a study of blood T cell repertoires in COVID-19. Clones were read by immunoSEQ multiplex PCR, and TCRdb kept only the in-frame ones, dropping some. The sample records a few hundred thousand clones, 65% to 85% being singletons. This receptor was identified in a woman aged 55-75 years with acute or convalescent COVID-19. This chain uses TRBV3-1 (or the pseudogene TRBV3-2) with TRBJ1-2, with D maybe TRBD1 (5 bases). Sequenced material: peripheral blood. CDR3 loop: CASSQGGGVRGYTF. CDR3 nucleotides: TGTGCCAGCAGCCAAGGTGGGGGGGTACGCGGCTACACCTTC.